This paragraph reports one TCR beta chain. Here immunoSEQ multiplex PCR was the method, and the copy in TCRdb shows in-frame clones only, minus some. The profile covers around 220,000 clones, with more than 75% appearing a single time and over 7% taken by the ten largest. The CDR3 is 15 amino acids. The J segment lost 3 bases and the V segment lost 8 bases, leaving 11 bases of the junction unmatched. Germline V gene lookup returns CDR1 SQVTM and CDR2 ANQGSEA. These data originate in a study of blood T cell repertoires in COVID-19. The overall study: The samples span acute and convalescent COVID-19 from the United States, Italy and Spain.

This TCR came from a woman aged 40 to 49 with acute COVID-19. This rearrangement joins TRBV29-1 to TRBJ2-2; 8 bases match TRBD1. The sequenced sample consisted of PBMCs or T cells enriched from blood (not recorded which). The DNA for the CDR3 is TGCAGCCCTCTCTCCGGGACAGGTGACACCGGGGAGCTGTTTTTT. As protein: CSPLSGTGDTGELFF.